This T cell receptor (beta chain) was obtained from a study of persistence of HIV-infected CD4 T cells. Germline V gene lookup returns CDR1 LNHDA and CDR2 SQIVND (reference sequence). Trimming cost V 3 bases and J 3 bases; bases outside gene matches: 2. The CDR3 runs to 14 residues. The libraries were made with immunoSEQ version 4 in survey mode. This table comes from immunoSEQ multiplex PCR, and its TCRdb copy is limited to in-frame clones, with some not included. There are 25,000 to 35,000 clones in the sample; roughly 78% occur only once, and 0.81% lies in the top ten. The stimulus was lysate of CMV-infected fibroblasts, 9 to 10 ug/mL. Memory cells lacking CD40L and CD69 with high CD45RO were sorted. Plasma HIV-1 RNA stayed below 50 copies/mL for at least 4 years. Concerning this clone itself: The target antigen is unknown.

Sequencing was performed on CD4+ T cells sorted from PBMCs after approximately 20-hour stimulation, taken from a patient who received antiretroviral therapy. This chain uses TRBV19 with TRBJ2-3; 8 nucleotides agree with TRBD1. The source is an adult woman with HIV who was CMV-seropositive. CDR3 amino acids: CASSIRQGTDTQYF. The CDR3 region has the DNA TGTGCCAGTAGTATTAGACAGGGGACAGATACGCAGTATTTT.